The 25 T cell receptor beta chains listed next were all sequenced from one sample in a study of T-cell reconstitution after alpha-beta-depleted transplantation in children. Unique molecular identifiers were incorporated when the TCRbeta library was constructed. Via MiXCR, TCRdb re-called the PCR reads, giving one row per CDR3 protein. This table has just over 950,000 distinct CDR3 sequences, about 30% appearing once. Source: PBMCs, mostly from graft donor cells, taken 360 days after TCRalphabeta/CD19-depleted stem cell transplant. The receptor set was obtained from a boy in the first two years of life who had a stem cell transplant for SCID, so the T cells may come from the graft donor.

The chain joins TRBV6-1 to TRBJ1-3; D not certain. Germline CDR1 and CDR2: MNHNS and SASEGT. V shed 5 bases and J shed 4 bases, with 12 bases lying between them. The CDR3 totals 14 residues. The DNA for the CDR3 is TGTGCCAGCAGTCCCTGGGGAGGAGGAAACACCATATATTTT. Protein sequence: CASSPWGGGNTIYF.

This clonotype occurred a few times. The CDR3 spells CASSYSISGSRQFF. The CDR3 nucleotides read TGTGCCAGCAGTTACTCGATCTCCGGATCTCGGCAGTTCTTC. The J gene is TRBJ2-1, the V gene TRBV6-5; no reliable D call. From germline, CDR1 is MNHEY and CDR2 SVGAGI. V gave up 0 bases and J gave up 12 bases, with 15 bases separating them. The CDR3 has 14 residues.

This clonotype was observed a handful of times. V is TRBV12-3 or TRBV12-4 and J is TRBJ2-3, with a weak D call TRBD2 (7 bases). The CDR3 is 16 residues long. Trimming stripped 5 bases from V and 1 base from J, with 16 bases between. CDR3 in amino acids: CASSPWGGPGTDTQYF. The CDR3 DNA reads TGTGCCAGCAGTCCCTGGGGGGGGCCGGGCACAGATACGCAGTATTTT.

A few counts support this clonotype. The chain uses TRBV21-1 and TRBJ2-1; the D call of TRBD2 is as the table states it, not checked on the DNA. TRBV21-1 is a listed pseudogene. CDR3 size: 15 residues. DNA of the CDR3: TGTGCCAGCAGCAAAGGGGAACGAGCGGGCAATGAGCAGTTCTTC. It translates to CASSKGERAGNEQFF.

There are a few counts of this clonotype. This chain links TRBV24-1 with TRBJ2-1, with 9 bases aligning to TRBD1. The trim removed 6 bases at V and 7 bases at J, leaving 6 bases unmatched. The CDR3 totals 14 residues. Germline CDR1 is KGHDR and CDR2 is SFDVKD. The CDR3, as DNA: TGTGCCACCAGTAGACAGGGGGTGGGGAATGAGCAGTTCTTC. It translates to CATSRQGVGNEQFF.

This clonotype was seen a few times. V gene TRBV20-1 combines with J gene TRBJ2-6, with a weak D call TRBD1 (5 bases). This CDR3 is built from 15 residues. The V gene's germline CDR1 is DFQATT and CDR2 SNEGSKA (reference sequence). V was cut by 6 bases and J by 0 bases, with 12 bases left in between. Here the CDR3 DNA reads TGCAGTGCATACCTAACAGGCTCTGGGGCCAACGTCCTGACTTTC. Residues: CSAYLTGSGANVLTF.

This clonotype turned up a few times. This chain connects TRBV2 to TRBJ2-5; TRBD2 agrees at 7 bases. Germline-derived CDR1 and CDR2 are SNHLY and FYNNEI. V was clipped by 3 bases and J by 3 bases; unmatched bases: 4. The CDR3 contains 14 residues. CDR3: CASSDRRGKETQYF. The CDR3 DNA sequence: TGTGCCAGCAGTGACCGGCGGGGGAAAGAGACCCAGTACTTC.

V and J are TRBV2 and TRBJ2-7; TRBD1 is a possible D gene (6 bases). Germline-derived CDR1 and CDR2 are SNHLY and FYNNEI. This CDR3 contains 12 residues. Trimming removed 6 bases from V and 4 bases from J, with 10 bases in between. The chain's CDR3 is CASRAGTYEQYF. The CDR3 DNA reads TGTGCCAGCAGGGCCGGGACATACGAGCAGTACTTC.

The rearrangement joins TRBV6-5 to TRBJ2-5; 10 bases fit TRBD1. The CDR3 consists of 16 residues. J lost 5 bases, V lost 2 bases, and 8 bases had no gene match. Germline CDR1 and CDR2: MNHEY and SVGAGI. The CDR3 loop reads CASSYPARTGGETQYF. CDR3 in DNA: TGTGCCAGCAGTTACCCCGCCCGGACAGGGGGTGAGACCCAGTACTTC.

V is TRBV2 and J is TRBJ2-5; TRBD1 matches at 7 bases. This CDR3 is 15 amino acids long. In germline, CDR1 is SNHLY, CDR2 FYNNEI. V was pared by 6 bases and J by 5 bases, with 12 bases of the junction left unmatched. This chain's CDR3 is CASRKQGTNSETQYF. Here the CDR3 DNA reads TGTGCCAGCAGAAAACAGGGGACGAATTCGGAGACCCAGTACTTC.

The J gene is TRBJ2-7, the V gene TRBV5-1; no clear D gene. The CDR3 sequence is 18 residues long. Looked up from germline, CDR1 is SGHRS and CDR2 is YFSETQ. Trimming took off 1 base at V and 2 bases at J, with 22 bases between the two ends. The CDR3 nucleotides read TGCGCCAGCAGCTTGTCCCCTCGGGTCCAAGCCACCGCCTACGAGCAGTACTTC. It codes for CASSLSPRVQATAYEQYF.

J is TRBJ2-3 and V is TRBV27, with D unclear. Germline CDR1 reads MNHEY; CDR2 reads SMNVEV (reference sequence). Between the trimmed V and J ends, which lost 3 bases and 2 bases, there was a span of 6 bases. The CDR3 runs to 13 residues. CDR3 loop: CASSFLTTDTQYF. CDR3 DNA: TGTGCCAGCAGTTTCCTTACCACAGATACGCAGTATTTT.

This clonotype occurred a few times. The J gene is TRBJ2-2, the V gene TRBV6-2 or TRBV6-3, with 9 bases aligning to TRBD2. The CDR3 has 17 residues. CDR1 and CDR2 from the germline V gene are MNHEY and SVGEGT. V lost 7 bases to trimming and J lost 2 bases; unmatched junction nucleotides: 11. The CDR3 here is CASTLIEGLANTGELFF. DNA of the CDR3: TGTGCCAGCACCCTCATCGAGGGACTAGCAAACACCGGGGAGCTGTTTTTT.

This clonotype was recorded a few times. This chain connects TRBV12-3 or TRBV12-4 to TRBJ2-7, with a tentative D call TRBD2 (6 bases). The length of the CDR3 is 14 residues. V lost 6 bases and J lost 6, with 18 bases in between. CDR3 DNA: TGTGCCAGCAGCCCAGCGGGCCCCTTTTCCGAGCAGTACTTC. Translating it yields CASSPAGPFSEQYF.

The chain combines TRBV6-1 with TRBJ2-3; D gene unclear. With 6 bases removed from V and 6 bases from J, the gap between germline ends came to 13 bases. This CDR3 region has 13 residues. The germline V gene encodes CDR1 MNHNS and CDR2 SASEGT. In nucleotides, the CDR3 is TGTGCCAGCAGCCCGCAGAGAAGGGATACGCAGTATTTT. Its translation is CASSPQRRDTQYF.

This clonotype was counted between two and nine times. The gene calls are TRBV7-9 and TRBJ2-5, with D unresolved. V dropped 3 bases and J dropped 7 bases, with 9 bases sitting between them. The CDR3 loop spans 12 amino acids. In germline, CDR1 is SEHNR, CDR2 FQNEAQ (reference sequence). The CDR3 region has the DNA TGTGCCAGCAGCTTCGAAGTAGGGACCCAGTACTTC. Translation: CASSFEVGTQYF.

This clonotype came up a few times. J is TRBJ2-1 and V is TRBV4-3; D ambiguous. Deletions cut 1 base from V and 9 bases from J, with 13 bases between. Per germline, CDR1 LGHNA and CDR2 YSLEER. The CDR3 loop spans 14 amino acids. The CDR3 protein is CASSQVHEKPEQFF. The CDR3 DNA follows: TGCGCCAGCAGCCAAGTTCATGAGAAGCCTGAGCAGTTCTTC.

The count of this clonotype is one. V gene TRBV20-1 combines with J gene TRBJ1-3; D may be TRBD1 (6 bases). Germline CDR1 is DFQATT and CDR2 is SNEGSKA (reference sequence). The CDR3 spans 13 residues. The V end lost 3 bases, the J end lost 5 bases, and 11 bases lay between the germline ends. The DNA for the CDR3 is TGCAGTGCTAGTCGCAGGGGTAGAAACACCATATATTTT. This codes for CSASRRGRNTIYF.

The genes are TRBV12-3 or TRBV12-4 and TRBJ2-1; D may be TRBD1 or TRBD2 (5 bases each). The germline V and J ends were trimmed by 3 bases and 0 bases, with 12 bases remaining between them. There are 16 residues in the CDR3. The CDR3 is CASSFGGRRSYNEQFF. The CDR3 region has the DNA TGTGCCAGCAGTTTTGGGGGACGGCGCTCCTACAATGAGCAGTTCTTC.

This clonotype came up a few times. The chain employs TRBV20-1 and TRBJ2-3; D is ambiguous. Deletions cut 3 bases from V and 5 bases from J, with 12 bases between. The CDR3 loop spans 13 amino acids. Looked up from germline, CDR1 is DFQATT and CDR2 is SNEGSKA (reference sequence). The CDR3 DNA reads TGCAGTGCTAGTAGGTCGACCCTAGATACGCAGTATTTT. As protein: CSASRSTLDTQYF.

This clonotype was seen many times. One end of the junction does not line up with germline, which may come from a read error. The V gene is TRBV5-1, the J gene TRBJ2-7, with no clear D. Looked up from germline, CDR1 is SGHRS and CDR2 is YFSETQ. The CDR3 runs 13 residues. The CDR3: CASSSGRSYEQYF. The CDR3 coding sequence is TGTGCCAGCAGCTCCGGACGCTCCTACGAGCAGTACTTC.

This rearrangement joins TRBV2 to TRBJ1-2; TRBD1 is a possible D gene (6 bases). Per germline, CDR1 SNHLY and CDR2 FYNNEI. This CDR3 is built from 13 residues. The ends were cut back, 9 bases at V and 6 bases at J, with 17 bases in the middle. The CDR3 region has the DNA TGTGCCAGTAGTAAACAGGGTATGGATGGCTACACCTTC. Protein product: CASSKQGMDGYTF.

This sequence joins TRBV6-5 and TRBJ2-7; D perhaps matches TRBD1 (6 bases). The V end lost 2 bases, the J end lost 1 base, and 18 bases lay between the germline ends. The germline CDR1 and CDR2 sequences are MNHEY and SVGAGI. This CDR3 has 17 residues. CDR3 loop: CASSYRWGQAPSYEQYF. The CDR3 nucleotides are TGTGCCAGCAGTTACCGGTGGGGGCAGGCCCCTTCCTACGAGCAGTACTTC.

This clonotype showed up just a few times. The chain couples TRBV7-2 to TRBJ2-5; no clear D. V lost 6 bases and J 0 bases, leaving 11 bases between the germline ends. The CDR3 spans 14 residues. Germline loops: CDR1 SGHTA, CDR2 FQGNSA. This CDR3 reads CASRRTPYQETQYF. CDR3 DNA sequence: TGTGCCAGCAGGAGAACACCGTACCAAGAGACCCAGTACTTC.

The rearrangement links TRBV15 to TRBJ2-7; 10 bases agree with TRBD1. This CDR3 has 16 amino acids. The V segment lost 2 bases and the J segment 1 base; nucleotides outside the gene matches: 5. In germline, CDR1 is LNHNV, CDR2 YYDKDF (reference sequence). This chain's CDR3 is CATSRSDRGLSYEQYF. Written as DNA, the CDR3 is TGTGCCACCAGCAGATCCGACAGGGGGCTATCCTACGAGCAGTACTTC.